This TCR beta chain was recorded in a study of OX40 agonist ivuxolimab in advanced cancers. The table came from immunoSEQ multiplex PCR; TCRdb's copy has only in-frame clones and leaves some out. Of around 68,000 clones listed, approximately 90% were seen once; the top ten hold approximately 1.1%. Germline loops: CDR1 MNHEY, CDR2 SVGAGI. The CDR3 runs to 16 residues. The germline V and J ends were trimmed by 2 bases and 3 bases, with 16 bases remaining between them. V gene TRBV6-5 combines with J gene TRBJ1-1; perhaps TRBD1 as D (5 bases). The sequence was obtained from an adult with an advanced solid tumor such as melanoma, head and neck, liver or kidney cancer. The sample consisted of CD4+ or CD8+ T cells sorted from blood, taken in a trial of the OX40 agonist ivuxolimab. CDR3 protein: CASSYAAGTGYTEAFF. The CDR3 DNA follows: TGTGCCAGCAGTTACGCCGCAGGGACGGGTTACACTGAAGCTTTCTTT.